These 28 T cell receptor beta chains were all obtained from the same sample, sequenced in a study of regulatory T cells in long-lasting Graves disease. To make TCR beta libraries, researchers used iRepertoire HTBI primers and Arm-PCR of CDR3 regions. TCRdb re-called the multiplex PCR reads with MiXCR, one entry per CDR3 protein. This table has approximately 360,000 distinct CDR3 sequences, roughly 23% appearing once. Time point in this sample: persistent/refractory GD, antithyroid drugs over 5 years with positive TRAb. Researchers made the TCR library from RNA that was extracted from PBMCs. Specimen: peripheral blood mononuclear cells (PBMCs), collected when the disease was refractory, from a patient treated with antithyroid drugs. These receptors were taken from a woman in her thirties or forties with Graves disease.

This clonotype has more than one count but fewer than ten. This chain joins TRBV28 and TRBJ2-7; 9 bases line up with TRBD2. After removal of 3 bases from V and 10 bases from J, the junction contained 1 base not matched to a gene. The germline gives CDR1 MDHEN, CDR2 SYDVKM. The CDR3 extends over 11 amino acids. DNA for the CDR3: TGTGCCAGCAGTTTTAGCGGGAGACAGTACTTC. Translated: CASSFSGRQYF. Based on the CDR3 plus reference TRBV28 and TRBJ2-7, the full variable domain is DVKVTQSSRYLVKRTGEKVFLECVQDMDHENMFWYRQDPGLGLRLIYFSYDVKMKEKGDIPEGYSVSREKKERFSLILESASTNQTSMYLCASSFSGRQYFGPGTRLTVT.

J is TRBJ2-3 and V is TRBV20-1; D is unresolved. Looked up from germline, CDR1 is DFQATT and CDR2 is SNEGSKA (reference sequence). This CDR3 has 11 amino acids. Between the trimmed V and J ends, which lost 3 bases and 3 bases, there was a span of 4 bases. The chain's CDR3 is CSASPTDTQYF. In nucleotides, the CDR3 is TGCAGTGCTAGCCCTACAGATACGCAGTATTTT.

The rearrangement links TRBV12-3 or TRBV12-4 to TRBJ2-1, with D unresolved. The germline V and J ends were trimmed by 6 bases and 4 bases, with 1 base remaining between them. The CDR3 consists of 10 residues. The CDR3 sequence: CASRYNEQFF. In DNA form, the CDR3 reads TGTGCCAGCAGGTACAATGAGCAGTTCTTC.

This rearrangement joins TRBV19 to TRBJ1-1; D is undetermined. Germline assignment: CDR1 LNHDA and CDR2 SQIVND (reference sequence). This CDR3 contains 13 residues. Trimming took off 3 bases at V and 3 bases at J, with 8 bases between the two ends. CDR3 sequence reads: CASSMDGYTEAFF. As DNA, the CDR3 is TGTGCCAGTAGTATGGACGGGTACACTGAAGCTTTCTTT.

The rearrangement joins TRBV5-1 to TRBJ2-7, with 10 bases identical to TRBD2. Germline V CDR1 and CDR2: SGHRS, YFSETQ. The J segment lost 5 bases and the V segment lost 6 bases, leaving 8 bases of the junction unmatched. CDR3 size: 14 residues. The CDR3 DNA is TGCGCCAGCACTTGGCTAGCGGGAGTCGACGAGCAGTACTTC. Residues: CASTWLAGVDEQYF.

The table lists this clonotype with many counts. The rearrangement uses TRBV2 and TRBJ2-7; 7 bases agree with TRBD1. Trimming cost V 11 bases and J 1 base; bases outside gene matches: 8. Germline CDR1 reads SNHLY; CDR2 reads FYNNEI. The CDR3 totals 13 residues. CDR3 region: CAGVDRVSYEQYF. The CDR3 coding sequence is TGTGCCGGAGTAGACAGGGTATCCTACGAGCAGTACTTC. The variable domain in full, with the rest retrieved from reference TRBV2 and TRBJ2-7, is EPEVTQTPSHQVTQMGQEVILRCVPISNHLYFYWYRQILGQKVEFLVSFYNNEISEKSEIFDDQFSVERPDGSNFTLKIRSTKLEDSAMYFCAGVDRVSYEQYFGPGTRLTVT.

This clonotype was picked up many times. The rearrangement joins TRBV7-2 to TRBJ2-5; 7 nucleotides align to TRBD1. The length of the CDR3 is 15 residues. Germline V gene data show CDR1 as SGHTA and CDR2 as FQGNSA. Unmatched junction bases numbered 11, after V lost 5 bases and J lost 5 bases. The CDR3 sequence is CASSVTRTGDETQYF. CDR3 DNA sequence: TGTGCCAGCAGCGTTACAAGGACAGGAGACGAGACCCAGTACTTC.

There are many counts of this clonotype. The chain uses TRBV28 and TRBJ2-5, with 12 positions matching TRBD2. Per the germline V gene, CDR1 is MDHEN and CDR2 is SYDVKM. The CDR3 loop spans 16 amino acids. Trimming cost V 5 bases and J 5 bases; bases outside gene matches: 9. The CDR3 is CASSRTSGKRGETQYF. CDR3 bases: TGTGCCAGCAGTCGGACTAGCGGGAAGCGCGGCGAGACCCAGTACTTC.

Many counts were recorded for this clonotype. The chain links TRBV10-3 to TRBJ2-5, with 9 bases aligning to TRBD1. CDR1 and CDR2 (germline): ENHRY, SYGVKD. Trimming removed 6 bases from V and 3 bases from J; junction bases left unmatched: 5. The CDR3 is made up of 14 amino acids. The CDR3 reads CAISLTGGEETQYF. The CDR3 nucleotides are TGTGCCATCAGCCTTACAGGGGGCGAAGAGACCCAGTACTTC.

The chain combines TRBV20-1 with TRBJ2-5; D gene unclear. Trimming pared 2 bases from V and 2 bases from J, leaving 15 bases between. The CDR3 consists of 15 residues. Germline-derived CDR1 and CDR2 are DFQATT and SNEGSKA (reference sequence). This CDR3 reads CSARRWGRAQETQYF. In DNA form, the CDR3 reads TGCAGTGCTAGACGCTGGGGTCGAGCTCAAGAGACCCAGTACTTC.

J is TRBJ2-5 and V is TRBV7-8; 12 bases align to TRBD2. CDR1 and CDR2 (germline): SGHVS, FQNEAQ. The CDR3 has 15 residues. Trimming took 11 bases from V and 5 from J; bases not matched to a gene: 12. This CDR3 is CASRSTSGSHETQYF. CDR3 DNA: TGTGCCTCAAGGTCGACTAGCGGGAGTCATGAGACCCAGTACTTC. Drawing the rest from reference TRBV7-8 and TRBJ2-5, the complete variable domain is GAGVSQSPRYKVAKRGQDVALRCDPISGHVSLFWYQQALGQGPEFLTYFQNEAQLDKSGLPSDRFFAERPEGSVSTLKIQRTQQEDSAVYLCASRSTSGSHETQYFGPGTRLLVL.

The sample holds many counts of this clonotype. As DNA, the CDR3 is TGTGCCAGCAGCTTAACGGGGAGGAACGGCTACACCTTC. This gives the protein CASSLTGRNGYTF. The rearrangement links TRBV7-3 to TRBJ1-2; D ambiguous. This CDR3 has 13 amino acids. Germline V CDR1 and CDR2: SGHTA, FQGTGA. Trimming took off 0 bases at V and 8 bases at J, with 10 bases between the two ends.

There are many counts of this clonotype. The chain uses TRBV29-1 and TRBJ1-1; TRBD1 agrees at 8 bases. V was pared by 0 bases and J by 7 bases, with 16 bases of the junction left unmatched. Germline lookup yields CDR1 SQVTM and CDR2 ANQGSEA. This CDR3 is built from 17 residues. Written as DNA, the CDR3 is TGCAGCGTTGAAGAGTTATCGGCCAGGGGGCAGAGGGTTGAAGCTTTCTTT. Residues: CSVEELSARGQRVEAFF.

This chain joins TRBV27 and TRBJ2-2; TRBD1 aligns across 7 bases. V lost 5 bases to trimming and J lost 0 bases; unmatched junction nucleotides: 3. Looked up from germline, CDR1 is MNHEY and CDR2 is SMNVEV (reference sequence). The CDR3 consists of 15 residues. CDR3: CASSKRGPNTGELFF. Here the CDR3 DNA reads TGTGCCAGCAGTAAGAGGGGGCCGAACACCGGGGAGCTGTTTTTT.

About this clonotype: A much larger clone differs by one base, so this may be a read error. V usage is TRBV28 and J usage is TRBJ2-5; either TRBD1 or TRBD2 may supply D (5 bases each). The CDR3 totals 14 residues. Germline V lookup: CDR1 MDHEN, CDR2 SYDVKM. The CDR3 is CASSSPGGGETQCF. DNA for the CDR3: TGTGCCAGCAGTTCCCCCGGTGGGGGAGAGACCCAGTGCTTC.

This clonotype was counted only a few times. This chain uses TRBV6-2 or TRBV6-3 with TRBJ2-7; 15 nucleotides align to TRBD2. The CDR3 is made up of 18 amino acids. Germline V lookup: CDR1 MNHEY, CDR2 SVGEGT. J was trimmed by 1 base and V by 0 bases; bases with no gene match: 4. CDR3 DNA sequence: TGTGCCAGCAGTTACTCACTTGGACTAGCGGGAGGGTCCTACGAGCAGTACTTC. It specifies CASSYSLGLAGGSYEQYF.

The table lists this clonotype with many counts. This chain's CDR3 is CSVGRGVNTEAFF. DNA of the CDR3: TGCAGCGTTGGCAGGGGGGTGAACACTGAAGCTTTCTTT. This chain joins TRBV29-1 and TRBJ1-1, with TRBD1 matching over 7 bases. V trimming: 4 bases; J trimming: 0 bases; junction bases outside the gene matches: 2. Germline-derived CDR1 and CDR2 are SQVTM and ANQGSEA. The CDR3 extends over 13 amino acids.

This clonotype has only a few counts. The gene calls are TRBV20-1 and TRBJ2-2; D is uncertain. Germline assignment: CDR1 DFQATT and CDR2 SNEGSKA (reference sequence). V lost 1 base and J lost 6, with 18 bases in between. CDR3 size: 16 residues. CDR3 nucleotides: TGCAGTGCTAGAGCCCGATGGAGAATGTATGCCGGGGAGCTGTTTTTT. Amino acids: CSARARWRMYAGELFF.

J is TRBJ2-4 and V is TRBV5-1, with 10 bases fitting TRBD2. This CDR3 is 15 amino acids long. The ends lost 0 bases at V and 5 bases at J; junction bases unmatched: 2. Germline CDR1 SGHRS, CDR2 YFSETQ. Written as DNA, the CDR3 is TGCGCCAGCAGCTTGGTCGGACTAGCGGAAAACATTCAGTACTTC. This gives the protein CASSLVGLAENIQYF.

This clonotype was seen ten or more times. The V and J genes are TRBV6-1 and TRBJ2-5, with D possibly matching TRBD1 (6 bases). Germline V gene lookup returns CDR1 MNHNS and CDR2 SASEGT. V lost 2 bases, J lost 5 bases, and 9 bases lay in between. The CDR3 extends over 13 amino acids. CDR3 sequence: CASSELGAETQYF. The CDR3 nucleotides are TGTGCCAGCAGTGAACTGGGGGCTGAGACCCAGTACTTC.

This clonotype was counted ten times or more. The chain employs TRBV27 and TRBJ2-7, with 14 bases matching TRBD2. Germline loops: CDR1 MNHEY, CDR2 SMNVEV (reference sequence). The J segment lost 0 bases and the V segment lost 6 bases, leaving 10 bases of the junction unmatched. This CDR3 contains 18 residues. CDR3: CASSPGLAGVGGSYEQYF. The CDR3 bases are TGTGCCAGCAGCCCGGGACTAGCGGGAGTAGGGGGCTCCTACGAGCAGTACTTC.

This clonotype was seen many times. The chain is built from TRBV2 and TRBJ1-1; tentatively, D is TRBD1 (6 bases). The CDR3 consists of 14 residues. Germline CDR1 is SNHLY and CDR2 is FYNNEI. Trimming pared 6 bases from V and 1 base from J, leaving 12 bases between. This CDR3 is CASRRGASNTEAFF. In DNA form, the CDR3 reads TGTGCCAGCAGACGGGGGGCATCGAACACTGAAGCTTTCTTT. Drawing the rest from reference TRBV2 and TRBJ1-1, the complete variable domain is EPEVTQTPSHQVTQMGQEVILRCVPISNHLYFYWYRQILGQKVEFLVSFYNNEISEKSEIFDDQFSVERPDGSNFTLKIRSTKLEDSAMYFCASRRGASNTEAFFGQGTRLTVV.

There are many counts of this clonotype. The chain employs TRBV28 and TRBJ2-5, with TRBD1 matching over 11 bases. The germline CDR1 and CDR2 sequences are MDHEN and SYDVKM. The CDR3 runs 14 residues. V lost 5 bases and J lost 7; bases outside the gene matches: 6. The CDR3 DNA is TGTGCCAGCAGTCTGGACAGGGGGCGAGGGACCCAGTACTTC. This codes for CASSLDRGRGTQYF.

The gene calls are TRBV28 and TRBJ2-1; 13 bases line up with TRBD2. The V and J ends lost 4 bases and 7 bases, in that order; junction bases with no gene match: 13. CDR1 is MDHEN and CDR2 is SYDVKM in the germline V gene. The CDR3 is made up of 18 amino acids. The CDR3 nucleotides read TGTGCCAGCAGTTCCCCCCCCCAGACTAGCGGGAGGAGGAATGAGCAGTTCTTC. Its protein is CASSSPPQTSGRRNEQFF.

This clonotype appeared a few times. V gene TRBV5-1 combines with J gene TRBJ1-1, with D unresolved. The CDR3 is 14 residues long. V was clipped by 7 bases and J by 0 bases, with 13 bases between them. The V gene's germline CDR1 is SGHRS and CDR2 YFSETQ. The CDR3: CASGETGLNTEAFF. The CDR3 region has the DNA TGCGCCAGCGGGGAGACGGGGTTGAACACTGAAGCTTTCTTT.

The chain couples TRBV5-1 to TRBJ1-5; TRBD1 might be the D (6 bases). Trimming took off 0 bases at V and 7 bases at J, with 14 bases between the two ends. Germline V gives CDR1 SGHRS, CDR2 YFSETQ. The CDR3 has 15 residues. The CDR3 DNA sequence: TGCGCCAGCAGCTTGGGGGGGCTGATATACCAGCCCCAGCATTTT. Its protein is CASSLGGLIYQPQHF.

This clonotype showed up many times. The rearrangement uses TRBV20-1 and TRBJ2-7; TRBD2 agrees at 9 bases. There are 14 residues in the CDR3. Germline CDR1 is DFQATT and CDR2 is SNEGSKA (reference sequence). With V trimmed by 1 base and J by 3 bases, 4 bases remained unmatched. The CDR3 reads CSARGLAGNYEQYF. In DNA, the CDR3 is TGCAGTGCTAGAGGGCTAGCGGGGAACTACGAGCAGTACTTC.

This clonotype was seen at least ten times. The chain links TRBV20-1 to TRBJ2-2, with D possibly called TRBD1 or TRBD2 (6 bases each). The CDR3 is 16 amino acids. The V and J ends lost 0 bases and 6 bases respectively, with 17 bases between them. Germline CDR1 and CDR2: DFQATT and SNEGSKA (reference sequence). The CDR3 protein is CSARDSGDGTSGELFF. The CDR3 DNA follows: TGCAGTGCTAGAGATTCAGGGGACGGGACTTCCGGGGAGCTGTTTTTT.